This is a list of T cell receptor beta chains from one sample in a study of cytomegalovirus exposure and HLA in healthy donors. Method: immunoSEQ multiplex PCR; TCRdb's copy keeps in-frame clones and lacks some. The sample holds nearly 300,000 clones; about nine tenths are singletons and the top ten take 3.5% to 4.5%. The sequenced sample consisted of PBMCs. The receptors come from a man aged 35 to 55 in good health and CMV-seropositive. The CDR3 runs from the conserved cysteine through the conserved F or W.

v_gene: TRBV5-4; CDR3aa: CASSPLAGEAYNEQFF
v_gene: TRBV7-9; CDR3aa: CASSTSGRRYTGELFF
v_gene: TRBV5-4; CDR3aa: CASSLQGPDTQYF
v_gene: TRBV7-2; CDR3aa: CASSLVKNTGELFF
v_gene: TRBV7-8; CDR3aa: CASSSAGNPLSSYNEQFF
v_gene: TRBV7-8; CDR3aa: CASSLGTSGNYEQYF
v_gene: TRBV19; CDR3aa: CASSIRDRINEQFF
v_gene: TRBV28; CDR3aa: CASSLSRDTQYF
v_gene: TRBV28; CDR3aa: CASRIDRVANYGYTF
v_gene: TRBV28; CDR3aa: CASLGLASGSNEQFF
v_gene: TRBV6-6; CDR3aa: CASSQQGNEQFF
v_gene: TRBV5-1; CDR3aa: CASSLQTGGLNGQYF
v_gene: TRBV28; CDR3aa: CASSPRPRTDRQPQHF
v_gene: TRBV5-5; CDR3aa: CASSLVPGAKNIQYF
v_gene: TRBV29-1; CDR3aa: CSVEDQVDEQFF
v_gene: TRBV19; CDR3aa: CASSPRDRAPEGTEAFF
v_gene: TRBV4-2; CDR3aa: CASSQGNEQYF
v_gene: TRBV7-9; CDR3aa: CSSSLVSAPYEQYF
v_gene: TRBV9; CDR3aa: CASSPQAGDYEQYF
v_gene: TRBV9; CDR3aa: CASSAGLGQEDTEAFF
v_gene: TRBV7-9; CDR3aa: CSSFGGTDYTDTQYF
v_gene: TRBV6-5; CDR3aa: CASSLGGGTDTQYF
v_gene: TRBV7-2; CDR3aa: CASSRLSQPGEQYF
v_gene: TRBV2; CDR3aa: CASSDSGSFYEQYF